Listed below are T cell receptor beta chains from one sample, sequenced in a study of Ad26.COV2.S vaccination and SARS-CoV-2 variants. Repertoires were generated with immunoSEQ multiplex PCR, while TCRdb's copy carries only in-frame clones and drops some. Among around 400,000 clones listed, approximately 90% were seen once. The starting material was peripheral blood, obtained in a trial of Ad26.COV2.S vaccine versus placebo. Source of these receptors: a person aged 18-65 years who received the Ad26.COV2.S COVID-19 vaccine or a placebo. CDR3s include the opening cysteine and the closing phenylalanine or tryptophan. A D gene is named only where the DNA matches it firmly. Clone size appears in some rows only: once, few, many, or a class for an expanded clone.

TRBJ2-7 . TRBV29-1 . TGCAGCGTCGGAGGGGACACAGGGGCCTACGAGCAGTACTTC CSVGGDTGAYEQYF
TRBJ2-5 . TRBV6-2/TRBV6-3 . TGTGCCAGCAGCTTCGGAGGGAACCAAGAGACCCAGTACTTC CASSFGGNQETQYF
TRBJ2-3 . TRBV2 . TGTGCCAGCAGTGAATATCCGCCATCGACAGATACGCAGTATTTT CASSEYPPSTDTQYF
TRBJ1-6 . TRBV6-5 . TGTGCCAGCACTGGGAGCTCCTATAATTCACCCCTCCACTTT CASTGSSYNSPLHF
TRBJ2-7 . TRBV9 . TGTGCCAGCAGCGGCTCCCCTCAAGGTTACGAGCAGTACTTC CASSGSPQGYEQYF
TRBJ1-5 . TRBV30 few TGTGCCTGGAGTGTACAGGGCAATCAGCCCCAGCATTTT CAWSVQGNQPQHF
TRBJ2-3 TRBD2 TRBV27 . TGTGCCAGCAGTTTAGGGCTGGGACTAGCCGTAGATACGCAGTATTTT CASSLGLGLAVDTQYF
TRBJ2-7 TRBD2 TRBV6-5 . TGTGCCAGCAGCCTCGATAGCGGGGGGTCCTACGAGCAGTACTTC CASSLDSGGSYEQYF
TRBJ2-1 TRBD1 TRBV2 . TGTGCCAGCAGGGTAGACAGGGCCACCTACAATGAGCAGTTCTTC CASRVDRATYNEQFF
TRBJ2-7 . TRBV5-1 . TGCGCCAGCAGCTTGGCCCAGGGGCCCTACGAGCAGTACTTC CASSLAQGPYEQYF
TRBJ2-1 . TRBV4-1 . TGCGCCAGCAGCCAACCGACCGGGACTTTCTCCTACAATGAGCAGTTCTTC CASSQPTGTFSYNEQFF
TRBJ2-1 . TRBV9 . TGTGCCAGCAGCGTTCAGGGATCTCTCAATGAGCAGTTCTTC CASSVQGSLNEQFF
TRBJ2-7 TRBD1 TRBV18 . TGTGCCAGCTCACAAGGGACAGGGGACGAGCAGTACTTC CASSQGTGDEQYF
TRBJ2-7 TRBD2 TRBV27 . TGTGCCAGCAGTTTATCCCTAGCGGAGGGCTACGAGCAGTACTTC CASSLSLAEGYEQYF
TRBJ2-7 TRBD2 TRBV15 . TGTGCCACCAGCTCCTATACTAGCGGGGCAGACTACGAGCAGTACTTC CATSSYTSGADYEQYF
TRBJ2-5 . TRBV13 . TGTGCCAGCAGCTTCGGGGGGCGAGAGACCCAGTACTTC CASSFGGRETQYF
TRBJ1-1 TRBD1 TRBV4-3 many TGCGCCAGCAGCCATCAACAGGGGAAAAGGAGCACTGAAGCTTTCTTT CASSHQQGKRSTEAFF
TRBJ1-1 . TRBV2 . TGTGCCAGCAGTGATAGACAGTTCAACACTGAAGCTTTCTTT CASSDRQFNTEAFF
TRBJ2-3 . TRBV7-2 . TGTGCCAGCAGCTTAGCGGGAGGGGGGGCAGATACGCAGTATTTT CASSLAGGGADTQYF
TRBJ2-7 . TRBV25-1 . TGTGCCAGCAGTGCGGCCGGGACAAGCTACGAGCAGTACTTC CASSAAGTSYEQYF
TRBJ2-7 . TRBV4-1 . TGCGCCAGCAGCCAAGTCGCAGGCTCCTACGAGCAGTACTTC CASSQVAGSYEQYF
TRBJ2-4 . TRBV4-1 . TGCGCCAGCAGCCTCGGCCTAGCCAAAAACATTCAGTACTTC CASSLGLAKNIQYF
TRBJ1-2 . TRBV4-1 . TGCGCCAGCAGCCAAGGGACCCGCTTGGGCTATGGCTACACCTTC CASSQGTRLGYGYTF
TRBJ2-5 . TRBV5-1 . TGCGCCAGCAGCTTGTGGGGGGAGGAGACCCAGTACTTC CASSLWGEETQYF
TRBJ2-1 TRBD2 TRBV6-1 . TGTGCCAGCAGTGATCGACTAGCGGGAGTCTATGAGCAGTTCTTC CASSDRLAGVYEQFF
TRBJ2-1 . TRBV5-6 . TGTGCCAGCAGCCCCCTGAAGCAACTCAATGAGCAGTTCTTC CASSPLKQLNEQFF
TRBJ2-5 TRBD1 TRBV7-9 once TGTGCCAGCAGCCCCCCCCGGGACAGGGGCCAAGAGACCCAGTACTTC CASSPPRDRGQETQYF
TRBJ1-2 . TRBV19 once TGTGCCAGTACACCCTGGTCTACAAGTAACTATGGCTACACCTTC CASTPWSTSNYGYTF
TRBJ1-5 . TRBV12-3/TRBV12-4 . TGTGCCAGCAGTTTGCGCACAAATCAGCCCCAGCATTTT CASSLRTNQPQHF
TRBJ2-3 . TRBV7-8 . TGTGCCAGCAGCTTGGACTCTCGGTTGCATACGCAGTATTTT CASSLDSRLHTQYF
TRBJ2-6 . TRBV14 . TGTGCCAGCAGCCAAGATTCCTCCGGGGCCAACGTCCTGACTTTC CASSQDSSGANVLTF
TRBJ2-5 . TRBV18 . TGTGCCAGCTCACCACCCAGGGGAGGAGAGGAGACCCAGTACTTC CASSPPRGGEETQYF
TRBJ1-5 . TRBV19 . TGTGCCAGTACGCAAACCGCGACGGCAGGCGGCAATCAGCCCCAGCATTTT CASTQTATAGGNQPQHF